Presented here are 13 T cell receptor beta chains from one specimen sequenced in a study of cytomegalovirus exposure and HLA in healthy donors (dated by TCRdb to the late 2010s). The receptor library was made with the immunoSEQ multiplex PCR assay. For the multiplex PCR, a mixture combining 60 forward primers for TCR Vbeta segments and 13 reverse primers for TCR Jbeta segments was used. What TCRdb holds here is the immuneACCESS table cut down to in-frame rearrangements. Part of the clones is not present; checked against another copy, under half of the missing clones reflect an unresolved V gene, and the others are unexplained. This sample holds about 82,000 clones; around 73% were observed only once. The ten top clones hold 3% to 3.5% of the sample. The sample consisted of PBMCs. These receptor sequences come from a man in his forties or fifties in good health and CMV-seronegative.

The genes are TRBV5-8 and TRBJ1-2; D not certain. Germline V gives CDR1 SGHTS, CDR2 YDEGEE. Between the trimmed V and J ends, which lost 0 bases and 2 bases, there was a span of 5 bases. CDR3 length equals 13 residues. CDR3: CASSLAGNYGYTF. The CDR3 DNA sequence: TGTGCCAGCAGCTTGGCGGGGAACTATGGCTACACCTTC.

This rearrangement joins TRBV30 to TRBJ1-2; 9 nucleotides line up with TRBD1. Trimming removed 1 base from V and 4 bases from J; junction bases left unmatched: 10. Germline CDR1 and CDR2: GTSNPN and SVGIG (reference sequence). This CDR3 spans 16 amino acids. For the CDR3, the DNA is TGTGCCTGGAGTGCTTCAACTTCGACAGGGGGCTATGGCTACACCTTC. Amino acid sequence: CAWSASTSTGGYGYTF.

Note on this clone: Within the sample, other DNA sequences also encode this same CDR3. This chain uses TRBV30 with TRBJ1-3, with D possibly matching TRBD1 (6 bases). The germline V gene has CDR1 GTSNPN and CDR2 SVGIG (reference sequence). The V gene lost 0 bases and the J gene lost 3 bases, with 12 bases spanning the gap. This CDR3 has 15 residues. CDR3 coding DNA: TGTGCCTGGAGTGTACGGGGGGCTCTTGGAAACACCATATATTTT. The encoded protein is CAWSVRGALGNTIYF.

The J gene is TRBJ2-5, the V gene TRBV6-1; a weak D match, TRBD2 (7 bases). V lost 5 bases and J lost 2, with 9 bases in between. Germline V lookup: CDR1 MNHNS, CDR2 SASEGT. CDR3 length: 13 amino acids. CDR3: CASSKGGQETQYF. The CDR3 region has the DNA TGTGCCAGCAGTAAGGGGGGGCAAGAGACCCAGTACTTC.

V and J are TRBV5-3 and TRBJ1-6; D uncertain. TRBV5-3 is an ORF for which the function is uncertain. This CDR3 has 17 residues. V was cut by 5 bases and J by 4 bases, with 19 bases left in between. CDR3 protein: CARRLEPTDMYNSPLHF. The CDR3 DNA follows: TGTGCCAGAAGGCTGGAACCGACCGACATGTATAATTCACCCCTCCACTTT.

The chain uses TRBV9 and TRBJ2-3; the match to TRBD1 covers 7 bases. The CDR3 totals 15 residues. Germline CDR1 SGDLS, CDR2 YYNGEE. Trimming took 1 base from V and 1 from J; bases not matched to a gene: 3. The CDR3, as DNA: TGTGCCAGCAGCGTAACCGGGACAGGCACAGATACGCAGTATTTT. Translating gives CASSVTGTGTDTQYF.

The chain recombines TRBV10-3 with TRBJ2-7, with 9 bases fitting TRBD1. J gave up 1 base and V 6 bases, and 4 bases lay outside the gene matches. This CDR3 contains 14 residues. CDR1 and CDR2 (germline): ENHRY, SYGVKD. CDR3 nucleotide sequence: TGTGCCATCAGGGGGACAGGGACGTCCTACGAGCAGTACTTC. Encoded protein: CAIRGTGTSYEQYF.

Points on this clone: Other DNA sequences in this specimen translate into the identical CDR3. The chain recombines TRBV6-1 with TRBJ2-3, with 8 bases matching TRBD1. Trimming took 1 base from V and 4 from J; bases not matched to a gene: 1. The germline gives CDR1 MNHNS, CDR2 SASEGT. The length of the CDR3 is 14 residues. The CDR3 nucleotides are TGTGCCAGCAGTGAAGGGACAGGGTCAGATACGCAGTATTTT. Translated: CASSEGTGSDTQYF.

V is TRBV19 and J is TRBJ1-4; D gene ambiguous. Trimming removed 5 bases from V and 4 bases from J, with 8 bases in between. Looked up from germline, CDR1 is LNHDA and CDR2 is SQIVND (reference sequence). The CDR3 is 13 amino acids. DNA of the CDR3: TGTGCCAGTAGTCAGGCGCTTAATGAAAAACTGTTTTTT. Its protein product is CASSQALNEKLFF. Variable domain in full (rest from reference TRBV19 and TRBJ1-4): DGGITQSPKYLFRKEGQNVTLSCEQNLNHDAMYWYRQDPGQGLRLIYYSQIVNDFQKGDIAEGYSVSREKKESFPLTVTSAQKNPTAFYLCASSQALNEKLFFGSGTQLSVL.

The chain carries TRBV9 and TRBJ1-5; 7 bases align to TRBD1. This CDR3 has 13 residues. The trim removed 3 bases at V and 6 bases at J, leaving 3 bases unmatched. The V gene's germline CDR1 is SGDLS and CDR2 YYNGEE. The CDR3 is CASSGSGGQPQHF. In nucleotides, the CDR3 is TGTGCCAGCAGCGGTTCAGGGGGTCAGCCCCAGCATTTT.

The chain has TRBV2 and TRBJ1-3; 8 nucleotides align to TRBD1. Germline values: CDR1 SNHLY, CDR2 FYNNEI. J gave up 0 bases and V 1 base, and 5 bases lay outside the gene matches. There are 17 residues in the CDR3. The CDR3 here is CASSEVPGGDSGNTIYF. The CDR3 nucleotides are TGTGCCAGCAGTGAAGTACCAGGGGGCGACTCTGGAAACACCATATATTTT.

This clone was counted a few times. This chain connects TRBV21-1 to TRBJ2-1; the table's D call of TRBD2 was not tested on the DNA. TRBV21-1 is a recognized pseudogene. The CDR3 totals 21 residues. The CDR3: CASSKLPRASEGYCSYNEQFF. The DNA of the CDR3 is TGTGCCAGCAGCAAACTCCCGCGGGCTAGCGAAGGGTATTGTTCCTACAATGAGCAGTTCTTC.

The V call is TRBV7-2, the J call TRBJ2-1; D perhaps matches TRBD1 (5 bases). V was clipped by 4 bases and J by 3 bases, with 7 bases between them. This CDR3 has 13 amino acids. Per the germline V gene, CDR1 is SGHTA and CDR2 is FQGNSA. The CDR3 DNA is TGTGCCAGCAGCTCCGGACACTACAATGAGCAGTTCTTC. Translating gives CASSSGHYNEQFF.